This T cell receptor (beta chain) originates from a study of control samples from healthy donors and cancer patients. In germline, CDR1 is KGHSH, CDR2 LQKENI. Trimming removed 0 bases from V and 0 bases from J; junction bases left unmatched: 12. This CDR3 spans 20 amino acids. Sequenced by immunoSEQ multiplex PCR; TCRdb stores in-frame clones only, minus some. The table has some 80,000 clones, over 80% seen once. Sequencing was carried out using blood. The clonotype originates from a woman aged 60-70 years in good health. The genes are TRBV18 and TRBJ2-3, with 10 nucleotides matching TRBD2. The chain's CDR3 is CASSPPVAGGPGSSTDTQYF. For the CDR3, the DNA is TGTGCCAGCTCACCACCGGTAGCGGGAGGACCTGGTTCTAGCACAGATACGCAGTATTTT.